Below are 30 T cell receptor beta chains sequenced from a single sample in a study of regulatory and conventional T cells in RAG deficiency. Sequencing was performed with immunoSEQ multiplex PCR; in TCRdb, only in-frame clones are kept and a portion is missing. Among tens of thousands of clones listed, roughly 90% were seen once. In addition, the sample was reused for a study of regulatory T cells. That report adds: The PCR used 52 TRBV and 13 TRBJ primers.

Sequences were obtained from CD8+ T cells sorted from blood. These receptors all stem from a human donor in good health.

This chain joins TRBV28 and TRBJ1-2; D might be TRBD1 (5 bases). Germline CDR1 is MDHEN and CDR2 is SYDVKM. The CDR3 has 12 amino acids. Trimming stripped 3 bases from V and 8 bases from J, with 10 bases between. The CDR3 reads CASSLVRDGYTF. CDR3 nucleotides: TGTGCCAGCAGTTTGGTCAGGGACGGCTACACCTTC.

The chain combines TRBV20-1 with TRBJ2-7; D is ambiguous. The germline V and J ends were trimmed by 7 bases and 0 bases, with 7 bases remaining between them. CDR3 length equals 11 residues. CDR1 and CDR2 (germline): DFQATT, SNEGSKA (reference sequence). In DNA form, the CDR3 reads TGCAGTGGGGGAAGCTCCTACGAGCAGTACTTC. Amino acids: CSGGSSYEQYF.

The J gene is TRBJ1-4, the V gene TRBV10-3, with 8 positions matching TRBD1. There are 20 residues in the CDR3. V lost 4 bases and J lost 2; bases outside the gene matches: 18. Germline V CDR1 and CDR2: ENHRY, SYGVKD. The CDR3: CAISASGRGRMIPTNEKLFF. The CDR3 coding sequence is TGTGCCATCAGTGCCTCAGGCAGGGGGCGAATGATTCCGACTAATGAAAAACTGTTTTTT.

The chain carries TRBV6-1 and TRBJ1-5; D is perhaps TRBD1 (6 bases). Per the germline V gene, CDR1 is MNHNS and CDR2 is SASEGT. Trimming removed 6 bases at V and 3 bases at J, with 12 bases between. The CDR3 extends over 14 amino acids. CDR3 residues: CASRQGGPNQPQHF. For the CDR3, the DNA is TGTGCCAGCAGACAGGGAGGGCCCAATCAGCCCCAGCATTTT.

The V and J genes are TRBV4-1 and TRBJ1-1, with D possibly matching TRBD1 (6 bases). The V end lost 3 bases, the J end lost 4 bases, and 15 bases lay between the germline ends. The CDR3 has 15 residues. CDR1 MGHRA and CDR2 YSYEKL come from the germline V gene. The CDR3 region has the DNA TGCGCCAGCAGCCAGACAGAGGGGGGTGGCACTGAAGCTTTCTTT. Its protein product is CASSQTEGGGTEAFF.

The chain has TRBV21-1 and TRBJ2-3; TRBD2, the table's D call, lacks a check against the DNA. TRBV21-1 is termed a pseudogene. The CDR3 totals 16 residues. In DNA form, the CDR3 reads TGTGCCAGCAGCAAAGCAGAGCGGGGTAAGGCAGATACGCAGTATTTT. Protein: CASSKAERGKADTQYF.

This clone was counted between two and nine times. The rearrangement uses TRBV6-6 and TRBJ1-1, with a weak D call TRBD1 (5 bases). The germline V gene has CDR1 MNHNY and CDR2 SVGAGI (reference sequence). CDR3 length: 12 amino acids. Trimming took 5 bases from V and 11 from J, leaving 15 bases between them. The CDR3 DNA is TGTGCCAGCAGTCCGGGTCTGGGGCCGGCTTTCTTT. Amino acids: CASSPGLGPAFF.

The chain couples TRBV4-1 to TRBJ2-7; 9 bases align to TRBD1. The CDR3 is made up of 15 amino acids. CDR1 and CDR2 from the germline V gene are MGHRA and YSYEKL. The ends lost 6 bases at V and 2 bases at J; junction bases unmatched: 8. The CDR3 region has the DNA TGCGCCAGCAGATTCGGGACAGGGAAAGCCTACGAGCAGTACTTC. Protein product: CASRFGTGKAYEQYF.

J is TRBJ2-2 and V is TRBV5-8; D is undetermined. Germline V CDR1 and CDR2: SGHTS, YDEGEE. This CDR3 region has 15 residues. V lost 3 bases to trimming and J lost 1 base, with 10 bases between them. The DNA for the CDR3 is TGTGCCAGCAGCTCGAAGGCCAGGAACACCGGGGAGCTGTTTTTT. This encodes CASSSKARNTGELFF.

The rearrangement uses TRBV11-2 and TRBJ2-1, with D perhaps being TRBD1 or TRBD2 (6 bases each). This CDR3 spans 15 amino acids. The germline gives CDR1 SGHAT, CDR2 FQNNGV. Trimming cost V 5 bases and J 7 bases, with 18 bases left between them. CDR3 amino acids: CASSPGRGPGNEQFF. For the CDR3, the DNA is TGTGCCAGCAGCCCAGGACGGGGGCCCGGGAATGAGCAGTTCTTC. Variable domain in full (rest from reference TRBV11-2 and TRBJ2-1): EAGVAQSPRYKIIEKRQSVAFWCNPISGHATLYWYQQILGQGPKLLIQFQNNGVVDDSQLPKDRFSAERLKGVDSTLKIQPAKLEDSAVYLCASSPGRGPGNEQFFGPGTRLTVL.

This chain joins TRBV7-9 and TRBJ2-1; TRBD2 matches 13 bases. The CDR3 extends over 14 amino acids. Germline CDR1 is SEHNR and CDR2 is FQNEAQ (reference sequence). V was pared by 3 bases and J by 10 bases, with 3 bases of the junction left unmatched. The CDR3 loop reads CASSFTSGRGEQFF. The CDR3 DNA is TGTGCCAGCAGCTTTACTAGCGGGAGGGGCGAGCAGTTCTTC.

This sequence joins TRBV14 and TRBJ2-7; a possible D gene is TRBD1 (7 bases). V was clipped by 4 bases and J by 3 bases, with 22 bases between them. The CDR3 totals 17 residues. Germline-derived CDR1 and CDR2 are SGHDN and FVKESK. CDR3 bases: TGTGCCAGCAGCCTCCTTAGGGGGGCACAGGGGAGCTACGAGCAGTACTTC. Translation: CASSLLRGAQGSYEQYF.

The chain joins TRBV19 to TRBJ1-5; the D is unclear. The CDR3 has 14 residues. V dropped 3 bases and J dropped 0 bases, with 6 bases sitting between them. Germline V lookup: CDR1 LNHDA, CDR2 SQIVND (reference sequence). In nucleotides, the CDR3 is TGTGCCAGTAGTATCACGGGTAGCAATCAGCCCCAGCATTTT. It translates to CASSITGSNQPQHF.

The chain carries TRBV11-2 and TRBJ2-3; D perhaps matches TRBD2 (6 bases). Germline V gene sequence: CDR1 SGHAT, CDR2 FQNNGV. This CDR3 comprises 16 residues. V was cut by 2 bases and J by 3 bases, with 15 bases left in between. The CDR3 is CASSLTGGGATDTQYF. The CDR3 region has the DNA TGTGCCAGCAGCTTAACAGGAGGCGGGGCAACAGATACGCAGTATTTT.

The chain carries TRBV5-4 and TRBJ2-1; D is ambiguous. Looked up from germline, CDR1 is SGHNT and CDR2 is YYREEE (reference sequence). V shed 2 bases and J shed 6 bases, with 12 bases lying between them. The CDR3 is 14 amino acids. Here the CDR3 reads CASSFWWESNEQFF. The CDR3 DNA reads as TGTGCCAGCAGCTTTTGGTGGGAAAGCAATGAGCAGTTCTTC.

The gene calls are TRBV11-2 and TRBJ2-3; 9 bases match TRBD1. The germline V gene encodes CDR1 SGHAT and CDR2 FQNNGV. The CDR3 totals 18 residues. V lost 4 bases and J lost 4; bases outside the gene matches: 15. The DNA of the CDR3 is TGTGCCAGCAGCTCTAGTGGCGCCGGGACAGGGTATGCAGATACGCAGTATTTT. It yields the protein CASSSSGAGTGYADTQYF. Full variable domain (rest looked up from reference TRBV11-2 and TRBJ2-3): EAGVAQSPRYKIIEKRQSVAFWCNPISGHATLYWYQQILGQGPKLLIQFQNNGVVDDSQLPKDRFSAERLKGVDSTLKIQPAKLEDSAVYLCASSSSGAGTGYADTQYFGPGTRLTVL.

DNA of the CDR3: TGTGCCAGCAGTGACGAGACAGCAACTAATGAAAAACTGTTTTTT. Its translation is CASSDETATNEKLFF. The chain recombines TRBV2 with TRBJ1-4, with a possible D match to TRBD1 (5 bases). Trimming left V 3 bases short and J 0 bases short, with 8 bases between. The CDR3 length is 15 residues. Germline assignment: CDR1 SNHLY and CDR2 FYNNEI.

The CDR3 DNA reads as TGTGCCATCAGTGGGGCTAGCGGGAGCAAATCCGGGGAGCTGTTTTTT. It translates to CAISGASGSKSGELFF. The chain employs TRBV10-3 and TRBJ2-2; 10 bases are shared with TRBD2. Germline trimming cut 4 bases from V and 6 bases from J; bases unmatched to any gene: 8. This CDR3 contains 16 residues. The germline V gene has CDR1 ENHRY and CDR2 SYGVKD.

Details on this clone: One end of the junction does not line up with germline, which may come from a read error. This chain joins TRBV7-7 and TRBJ2-5; the D call may be TRBD1 or TRBD2 (5 bases each). Per germline, CDR1 SSHAT and CDR2 FNYEAQ (reference sequence). CDR3 size: 14 residues. The CDR3 DNA follows: TGTGCTAGCAGCCCAAGAGGGGTCGGGGAGACCCAGTACTTC. Translated, it gives CASSPRGVGETQYF.

V is TRBV6-1 and J is TRBJ1-5; D is unclear. CDR1 is MNHNS, CDR2 SASEGT, per germline. The ends were cut back, 2 bases at V and 3 bases at J, with 11 bases in the middle. The CDR3 sequence is 15 residues long. CDR3 DNA: TGTGCCAGCAGTGAAACGGGAAGTTTCAATCAGCCCCAGCATTTT. Protein: CASSETGSFNQPQHF.

The chain recombines TRBV5-4 with TRBJ1-1; D uncertain. Germline V gives CDR1 SGHNT, CDR2 YYREEE (reference sequence). The CDR3 consists of 14 residues. V was pared by 0 bases and J by 5 bases, with 11 bases between. This chain's CDR3 is CASSLELGRTEAFF. DNA for the CDR3: TGTGCCAGCAGCTTGGAGTTGGGGAGGACTGAAGCTTTCTTT. Filled out from reference TRBV5-4 and TRBJ1-1, the complete variable domain reads ETGVTQSPTHLIKTRGQQVTLRCSSQSGHNTVSWYQQALGQGPQFIFQYYREEENGRGNFPPRFSGLQFPNYSSELNVNALELDDSALYLCASSLELGRTEAFFGQGTRLTVV.

This chain uses TRBV2 with TRBJ2-7; TRBD1 matches 8 bases. The CDR3 is 17 residues long. Germline V gene data show CDR1 as SNHLY and CDR2 as FYNNEI. Trimming took 8 bases from V and 3 from J; bases not matched to a gene: 18. The CDR3 sequence: CASQIGSGTGGSYEQYF. The CDR3 DNA is TGTGCCAGCCAAATAGGATCCGGGACAGGAGGGAGCTACGAGCAGTACTTC.

This clone was seen just once. This sequence joins TRBV4-1 and TRBJ2-2; TRBD1 matches at 9 bases. CDR3 length: 17 amino acids. The germline CDR1 and CDR2 sequences are MGHRA and YSYEKL. Germline trimming cut 2 bases from V and 4 bases from J; bases unmatched to any gene: 8. CDR3 residues: CASSQFGLGQGTGELFF. The CDR3 DNA follows: TGCGCCAGCAGCCAATTTGGTCTGGGACAGGGCACCGGGGAGCTGTTTTTT.

The chain joins TRBV6-1 to TRBJ2-5; no reliable D call. Germline assignment: CDR1 MNHNS and CDR2 SASEGT. The CDR3 is made up of 11 amino acids. The V end lost 2 bases, the J end lost 5 bases, and 3 bases lay between the germline ends. Written as DNA, the CDR3 is TGTGCCAGCAGTGAATCGGAGACCCAGTACTTC. Protein sequence: CASSESETQYF.

This clone was recorded only once. DNA of the CDR3: TGTGCCGGGGGGGGAGGGGCTTGGGGCGAGCAGTACTTC. Translated: CAGGGGAWGEQYF. The gene calls are TRBV6-6 and TRBJ2-7, with TRBD2 identical over 7 bases. Germline trimming cut 11 bases from V and 6 bases from J; bases unmatched to any gene: 13. The CDR3 is 13 amino acids. Germline assignment: CDR1 MNHNY and CDR2 SVGAGI (reference sequence).

The chain recombines TRBV5-4 with TRBJ2-3; 10 bases line up with TRBD1. This CDR3 is built from 14 residues. Germline CDR1 is SGHNT and CDR2 is YYREEE (reference sequence). V shed 4 bases, J shed 1 base, and the junction held 0 bases outside the gene matches. The CDR3 DNA follows: TGTGCCAGCAGCGGGACAGGGGGCACAGATACGCAGTATTTT. Translation gives CASSGTGGTDTQYF.

This chain links TRBV5-4 with TRBJ1-4; D is ambiguous. Germline CDR1 SGHNT, CDR2 YYREEE (reference sequence). The CDR3 sequence is 13 residues long. Trimming took off 4 bases at V and 4 bases at J, with 8 bases between the two ends. The CDR3 DNA reads as TGTGCCAGCAGCACCCTGGGTAATGAAAAACTGTTTTTT. It specifies CASSTLGNEKLFF.

The chain is built from TRBV19 and TRBJ2-1; 11 bases align to TRBD2. Germline V CDR1 and CDR2: LNHDA, SQIVND (reference sequence). This CDR3 region has 15 residues. With V trimmed by 5 bases and J by 3 bases, 3 bases remained unmatched. In DNA form, the CDR3 reads TGTGCCAGTAGTTCGACTAGCGGGAACTACAATGAGCAGTTCTTC. Translated: CASSSTSGNYNEQFF. The full variable domain, in which reference TRBV19 and TRBJ2-1 provide the parts outside the CDR3, is DGGITQSPKYLFRKEGQNVTLSCEQNLNHDAMYWYRQDPGQGLRLIYYSQIVNDFQKGDIAEGYSVSREKKESFPLTVTSAQKNPTAFYLCASSSTSGNYNEQFFGPGTRLTVL.

The chain links TRBV11-2 to TRBJ1-6, with D perhaps TRBD1 (5 bases). The V gene lost 3 bases and the J gene lost 10 bases, with 13 bases spanning the gap. This CDR3 contains 14 residues. CDR1 is SGHAT, CDR2 FQNNGV, per germline. DNA of the CDR3: TGTGCCAGCAGCTTGGGGGGGGTAAACTCACCCCTCCACTTT. Translation gives CASSLGGVNSPLHF.

The genes are TRBV7-9 and TRBJ2-5, with D maybe TRBD2 (6 bases). This CDR3 spans 16 amino acids. The ends were cut back, 5 bases at V and 0 bases at J, with 16 bases in the middle. Looked up from germline, CDR1 is SEHNR and CDR2 is FQNEAQ (reference sequence). CDR3 loop: CASSAYSGGDQETQYF. CDR3 DNA: TGTGCCAGCAGCGCCTACTCGGGCGGGGACCAAGAGACCCAGTACTTC.